This T cell receptor beta chain was found in a study of T-cell reconstitution after alpha-beta-depleted transplantation in children. Trimming shortened V by 6 bases and J by 7 bases, and 4 bases separated the two germline ends. The CDR3 has 9 amino acids. CDR1 is SQVTM and CDR2 is ANQGSEA in the germline V gene. TCRbeta library construction was performed incorporating unique molecular identifiers. TCRdb re-called the PCR reads with MiXCR, one entry per CDR3 protein. This sample has some 590,000 distinct CDR3 sequences, with more than 9% found just once. The chain combines TRBV29-1 with TRBJ2-1, with unresolved D. This sequence originates from a human donor who donated a stem cell graft to a child with acute myeloid leukemia. Here the sequenced sample was PBMCs from the stem cell graft donor, taken from the stem cell graft. The chain's CDR3 is CSVENEQFF. Here the CDR3 DNA reads TGCAGCGTAGAGAATGAGCAGTTCTTC.